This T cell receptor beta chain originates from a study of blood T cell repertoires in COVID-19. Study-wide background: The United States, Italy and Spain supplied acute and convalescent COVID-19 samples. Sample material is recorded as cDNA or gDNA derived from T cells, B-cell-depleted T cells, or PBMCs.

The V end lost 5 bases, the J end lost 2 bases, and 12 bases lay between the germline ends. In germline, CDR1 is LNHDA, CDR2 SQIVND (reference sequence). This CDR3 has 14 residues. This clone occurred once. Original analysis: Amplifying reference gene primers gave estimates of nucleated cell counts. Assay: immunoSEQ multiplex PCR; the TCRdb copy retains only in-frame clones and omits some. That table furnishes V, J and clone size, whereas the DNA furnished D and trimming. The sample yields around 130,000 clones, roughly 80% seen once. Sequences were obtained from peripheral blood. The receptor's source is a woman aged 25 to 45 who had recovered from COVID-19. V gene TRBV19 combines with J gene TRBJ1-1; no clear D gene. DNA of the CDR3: TGTGCCAGTAGTCCAAGGACGGGAAACACTGAAGCTTTCTTT. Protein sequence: CASSPRTGNTEAFF.